What follows is one T cell receptor (beta chain) and its context. Germline lookup yields CDR1 KGHSH and CDR2 LQKENI. The CDR3 sequence is 17 residues long. Trimming removed 2 bases from V and 5 bases from J; junction bases left unmatched: 8. This entry belongs to a study of T cell changes during pregnancy in multiple sclerosis. Profiled with immunoSEQ multiplex PCR; TCRdb holds only in-frame clones, not every one. The sample has around 35,000 clones, roughly 92% seen once. The V gene is TRBV18, the J gene TRBJ2-1, with TRBD2 matching 11 bases. The sequenced sample was PBMCs (not recorded whether the cells were cultured). The clonotype originates from a female donor with multiple sclerosis, enrolled in a pregnancy study. The CDR3 is CASSPRSIAGGDNEQFF. The CDR3 coding sequence is TGTGCCAGCTCACCAAGATCCATAGCGGGAGGGGACAATGAGCAGTTCTTC. Full variable domain (rest looked up from reference TRBV18 and TRBJ2-1): NAGVMQNPRHLVRRRGQEARLRCSPMKGHSHVYWYRQLPEEGLKFMVYLQKENIIDESGMPKERFSAEFPKEGPSILRIQQVVRGDSAAYFCASSPRSIAGGDNEQFFGPGTRLTVL.